The clone carrying this T cell receptor beta chain was recorded many times. As yet, its antigen is unknown. The authors produced cDNA by 5'RACE using 10-nucleotide random UMIs. Every sequencing run gave over 200 million TCR-beta sequences, taken from 15-18 subjects. Via MiXCR, TCRdb re-called the 5' RACE reads, giving one row per CDR3 protein. The table records about 48,000 distinct CDR3 sequences, 1.9% of them present only once. The data belong to a study of neurological immune-mediated disorders. The study, taken as a whole, reports: Neither clinical nor MRI features were found to be associated with the multiple sclerosis repertoire cluster.

V was clipped by 4 bases and J by 10 bases; unmatched bases: 10. This CDR3 spans 13 amino acids. Germline loops: CDR1 SGDLS, CDR2 YYNGEE. This sequence joins TRBV9 and TRBJ1-1; 7 bases map to TRBD1. Material: PBMCs. The receptor comes from a woman between 40 and 50 years old with multiple sclerosis. The CDR3 protein is CASSPQGGDAAFF. The CDR3 DNA reads as TGTGCCAGCAGCCCGCAGGGGGGGGACGCAGCTTTCTTT.